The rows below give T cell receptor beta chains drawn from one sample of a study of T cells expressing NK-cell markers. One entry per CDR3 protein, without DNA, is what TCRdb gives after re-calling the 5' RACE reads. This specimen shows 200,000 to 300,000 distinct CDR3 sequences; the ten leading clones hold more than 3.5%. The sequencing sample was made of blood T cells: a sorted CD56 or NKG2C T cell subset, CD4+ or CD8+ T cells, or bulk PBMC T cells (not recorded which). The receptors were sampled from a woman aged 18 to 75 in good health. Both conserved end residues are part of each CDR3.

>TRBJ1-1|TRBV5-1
CASSLARAREAFF
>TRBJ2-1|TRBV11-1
CASSSRRYNEQFF
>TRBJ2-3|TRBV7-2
CASSLRKSTDTQYF
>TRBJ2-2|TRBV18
CASSPRGLRNGELFF
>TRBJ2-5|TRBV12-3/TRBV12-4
CASSTRQLQETQYF
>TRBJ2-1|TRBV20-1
CSAESGTSGRRYNEQFF
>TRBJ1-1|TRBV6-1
CASRRRQGNTEAFF
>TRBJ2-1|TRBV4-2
CASSPREGRSVEQFF
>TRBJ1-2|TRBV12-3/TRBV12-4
CASNGQGPNYGYTF
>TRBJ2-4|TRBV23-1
CATQGTKTKNIQYF